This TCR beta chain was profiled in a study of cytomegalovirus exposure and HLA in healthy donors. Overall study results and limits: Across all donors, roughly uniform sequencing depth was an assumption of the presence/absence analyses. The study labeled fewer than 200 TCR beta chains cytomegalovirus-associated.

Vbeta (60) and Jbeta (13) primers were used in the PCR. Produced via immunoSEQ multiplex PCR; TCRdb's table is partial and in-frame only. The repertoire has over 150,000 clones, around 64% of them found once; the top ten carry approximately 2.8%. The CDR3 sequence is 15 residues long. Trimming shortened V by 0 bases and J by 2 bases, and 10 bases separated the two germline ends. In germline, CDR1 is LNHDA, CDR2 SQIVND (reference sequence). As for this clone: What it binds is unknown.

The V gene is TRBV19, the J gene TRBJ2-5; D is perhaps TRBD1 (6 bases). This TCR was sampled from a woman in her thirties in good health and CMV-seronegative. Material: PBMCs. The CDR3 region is CASSIDRQGQETQYF. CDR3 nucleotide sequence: TGTGCCAGTAGTATAGATCGTCAGGGGCAAGAGACCCAGTACTTC.